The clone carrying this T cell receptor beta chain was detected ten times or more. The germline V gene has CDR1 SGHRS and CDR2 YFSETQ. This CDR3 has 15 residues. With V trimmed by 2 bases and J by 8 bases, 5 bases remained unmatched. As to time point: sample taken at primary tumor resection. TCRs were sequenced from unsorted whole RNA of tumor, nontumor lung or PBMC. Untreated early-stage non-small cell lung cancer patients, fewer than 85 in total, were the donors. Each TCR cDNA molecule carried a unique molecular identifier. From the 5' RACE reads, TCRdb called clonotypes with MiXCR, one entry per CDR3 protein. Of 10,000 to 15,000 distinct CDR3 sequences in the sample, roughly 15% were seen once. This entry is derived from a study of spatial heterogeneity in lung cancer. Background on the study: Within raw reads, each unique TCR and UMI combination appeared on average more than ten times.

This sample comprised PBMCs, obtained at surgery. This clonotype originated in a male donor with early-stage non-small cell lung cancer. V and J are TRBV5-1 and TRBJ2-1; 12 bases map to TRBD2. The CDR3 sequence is CASSFGLAGFDEQFF. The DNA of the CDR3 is TGCGCCAGCAGCTTTGGACTAGCGGGGTTCGATGAGCAGTTCTTC.